This T cell receptor (beta chain) was found in a study of Graves' ophthalmopathy and Graves' hyperthyroidism (dated by TCRdb to 2017 to 2018). With regard to the full study: Peripheral blood was collected at initial diagnosis, before any treatment. To tell Graves' ophthalmopathy apart from Graves' hyperthyroidism, and to predict which patients would progress to ophthalmopathy, the study relied on TCR beta repertoire signatures. To explore V-J signatures that distinguish ophthalmopathy from hyperthyroidism, a discovery set of 100 patients was enrolled, made up of more than 40 with ophthalmopathy and 57 with stable hyperthyroidism. In total, 135 blood samples were TCR-sequenced: around 42 ophthalmopathy, some 75 hyperthyroidism and roughly 17 hyperthyroidism-to-ophthalmopathy patients. An independent validation cohort comprised some 19 hyperthyroidism patients and over 15 patients who later progressed from hyperthyroidism to ophthalmopathy. Following sample collection, hyperthyroidism patients were given methimazole at a starting dose of 30 mg daily, and ophthalmopathy patients were given high-dose intravenous methylprednisolone. In several hyperthyroidism patients, the T-cell repertoire of thyroid tissue was compared with the T-cell repertoire of blood.

This clonotype showed up many times. The clone's antigen remains unknown. It has no much larger one-base neighbor in the sample; base qualities were not kept. The study at large found these results: No statistical method was used to set the sample size in advance, and the investigators knew which group each participant was assigned to. In cross-validation, the 13-signature model distinguished ophthalmopathy from stable hyperthyroidism with 85% to 90% sensitivity and roughly 81% specificity, and in the test set the corresponding values were about 80% and 75%. Most expanded thyroid clonotypes with a frequency above 0.001 also appeared in blood, which suggests that blood repertoires may reflect the immune response in the thyroid. In validation, the model predicted ophthalmopathy progression with 70.59% sensitivity and approximately 75% specificity; fewer than 15 predicted patients were CT-confirmed with GO in a median of roughly 6.8 months.

Trimming removed 6 bases from V and 6 bases from J; the gene matches leave 12 bases unexplained. CDR1 and CDR2, per the germline V gene, are SGHAT and FQNNGV. Reading from cysteine to phenylalanine, the CDR3 counts 15 amino acids. The entry retains the CDR3 DNA only, 45 bases that are in frame from base 1. The ophthalmopathy patients had moderately to severely active disease, with a Clinical Activity Score of 3 or higher, a NOSPECS grade of 4 or higher, and a disease duration of less than 3 months. Anyone with other autoimmune diseases, uncontrolled infections, pregnancy or lactation was excluded from the study. Clinical symptoms, serum thyroxine, TRAb, thyroid ultrasound and orbital computed tomography formed the basis of the diagnosis. Using Ficoll-Paque density gradient centrifugation, PBMCs were isolated from about 10 ml of fresh peripheral blood. Total RNA was extracted using Trizol reagent, and RNA quality was checked on an Agilent 2100 Bioanalyzer.

TCR beta CDR3 regions were amplified from RNA transcripts for repertoire sequencing. The first round was an RT-PCR using HTBI primers with the Qiagen OneStep RT-PCR kit, and this first round was followed by a second-round multiplex PCR, then size selection and purification. Libraries were sequenced on an Illumina HiSeq2000 using paired-end 100 bp reads. Under the source paper's analysis protocol: SOAPnuke was used to process the reads, removing any read that contained adapters or uncalled bases, had a mean Phred below 15, or lacked an exact match to the constant primer or identifier. High-quality paired reads were merged with COPE v1.2.5. Each unique nucleotide sequence was treated as a clonotype, and MiTCR v1.1 was used to align the clonotypes to the IMGT TRB V, D and J references. The analysis was limited to V-J combinations with a frequency above 0.0001, which together covered roughly 99% of the repertoires. For each V-J combination, a TCR clonal expansion and chaos score was defined as F50 clonal expansion divided by the chaos observed in the TCRdist matrix. Welch's t-statistics and random forest were used to reduce features to about a dozen V-J combinations, which were fed into a naive Bayes classifier. Thyroid-blood repertoire similarity was quantified with the Morisita-Horn index. TCRdb cleaned the public reads at Q25 with fastp, built clones with MiXCR and kept in-frame beta chains. Each record represents a unique CDR3 protein, reported with the most common genes and DNA among its rows. Here the V and J calls rest on TCRdb's processing, not on the authors' analysis. For this sample there are under 350,000 distinct CDR3 sequences; 15% to 20% appear just once. The top ten clonotypes cover about 12% of the sample.

Sequenced: peripheral blood. This TCR came from an adult man with Graves' ophthalmopathy. The V and J genes are TRBV11-2 and TRBJ2-7; TRBD2 aligns with 9 central bases. In nucleotides, the sequence is TGTGCCAGCAGTTCGGGACTAGCTGACTTCTCCGAGCAGTACTTC. The encoded protein is CASSSGLADFSEQYF.